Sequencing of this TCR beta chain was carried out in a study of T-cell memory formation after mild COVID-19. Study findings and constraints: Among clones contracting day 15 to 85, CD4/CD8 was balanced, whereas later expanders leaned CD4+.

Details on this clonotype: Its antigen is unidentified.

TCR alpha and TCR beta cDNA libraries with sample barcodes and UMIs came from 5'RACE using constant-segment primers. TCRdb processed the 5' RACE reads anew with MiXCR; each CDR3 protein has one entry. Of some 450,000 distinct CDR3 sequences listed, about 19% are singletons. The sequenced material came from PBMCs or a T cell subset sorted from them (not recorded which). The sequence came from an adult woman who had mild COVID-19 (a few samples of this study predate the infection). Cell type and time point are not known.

Written as DNA, the CDR3 is TGTGCCAGCAGCCCTTCCGGGAGGGCCGGGTCCCAGTACTTC. This encodes CASSPSGRAGSQYF. The V gene is TRBV12-3 or TRBV12-4, the J gene TRBJ2-5, with TRBD2 matching over 8 bases. The CDR3 totals 14 residues. Trimming removed 6 bases from V and 9 bases from J; junction bases left unmatched: 12.